The 15 T cell receptor beta chains listed next were all sequenced from one sample in a study of early T cells in non-severe SARS-CoV-2 infection. TCRdb analysed the 5' RACE reads with MiXCR anew, one entry per CDR3 protein. The table records more than 65,000 distinct CDR3 sequences, around an eighth of them present only once. Sample: whole blood. Receptors originate from an adult who was a healthcare worker with PCR-confirmed SARS-CoV-2 infection or an uninfected control (not recorded which).

The chain employs TRBV7-8 and TRBJ2-5; 9 bases match TRBD2. The ends lost 5 bases at V and 2 bases at J; junction bases unmatched: 9. In germline, CDR1 is SGHVS, CDR2 FQNEAQ. This CDR3 has 16 amino acids. The CDR3 DNA sequence: TGTGCCAGCAGCCCGTACGAGCGGGGGGTGCAAGAGACCCAGTACTTC. Protein sequence: CASSPYERGVQETQYF.

This clonotype was seen ten or more times. The CDR3 DNA reads TGTGCCTGGAGTGTACGGCTAGGACAGGGGGCAAGTTATGGCTACACCTTC. This encodes CAWSVRLGQGASYGYTF. The rearrangement joins TRBV30 to TRBJ1-2, with TRBD1 matching 11 bases. CDR3 length equals 17 residues. Trimming took 0 bases from V and 5 from J; bases not matched to a gene: 11. Germline lookup yields CDR1 GTSNPN and CDR2 SVGIG (reference sequence).

This clonotype was seen ten or more times. The genes are TRBV29-1 and TRBJ2-3, with 10 bases that match TRBD2. V trimming: 3 bases; J trimming: 2 bases; junction bases outside the gene matches: 2. Germline V lookup: CDR1 SQVTM, CDR2 ANQGSEA. The CDR3 extends over 14 amino acids. This chain's CDR3 is CSVDSGGPTDTQYF. CDR3 DNA sequence: TGCAGCGTTGATAGCGGGGGGCCCACAGATACGCAGTATTTT.

The sample holds many counts of this clonotype. This chain uses TRBV18 with TRBJ2-7, with a possible D match to TRBD1 (5 bases). Trimming took 3 bases from V and 6 from J, leaving 15 bases between them. The CDR3 has 14 residues. Germline CDR1 KGHSH, CDR2 LQKENI. Written as DNA, the CDR3 is TGTGCCAGCTCACCGGGGCAGGCGCTGATCGAGCAGTACTTC. Translated, it gives CASSPGQALIEQYF.

Ten or more counts support this clonotype. The V and J genes are TRBV25-1 and TRBJ2-7, with a possible D match to TRBD1 (6 bases). The V gene's germline CDR1 is MGHDK and CDR2 SYGVNS. The CDR3 sequence is 15 residues long. Trimming took off 4 bases at V and 1 base at J, with 14 bases between the two ends. DNA for the CDR3: TGTGCCAGCAGTGTTACCGGGACACCTTCCTACGAGCAGTACTTC. As protein: CASSVTGTPSYEQYF.

This clonotype was observed many times. One junction end disagrees with the germline gene, perhaps due to a read error. This chain joins TRBV5-1 and TRBJ2-3; 9 bases are a match to TRBD1. The CDR3 spans 15 residues. The germline V gene encodes CDR1 SGHRS and CDR2 YFSETQ. The CDR3 reads CASSLGQGGADTQYF. The CDR3, as DNA: TGCGCCAGCAGTTTGGGACAGGGAGGAGCGGATACGCAGTATTTT.

This clonotype was counted only a few times. The V gene is TRBV28, the J gene TRBJ2-2; D is unclear. The CDR3 loop spans 13 amino acids. The V gene lost 6 bases and the J gene lost 2 bases, with 7 bases spanning the gap. CDR1 and CDR2 (germline): MDHEN, SYDVKM. The CDR3 DNA is TGTGCCAGCAGCACCGTAAACACCGGGGAGCTGTTTTTT. It yields the protein CASSTVNTGELFF.

This chain uses TRBV6-2 or TRBV6-3 with TRBJ2-3; D may be TRBD1 (5 bases). The CDR3 has 13 amino acids. Trimming removed 2 bases from V and 4 bases from J, with 7 bases in between. Looked up from germline, CDR1 is MNHEY and CDR2 is SVGEGT. The CDR3 DNA is TGTGCCAGCAGTTACCAGGGCTCAGATACGCAGTATTTT. Residues: CASSYQGSDTQYF.

The chain joins TRBV7-6 to TRBJ1-3, with no clear D. V was shortened by 4 bases and J by 6 bases, with 13 bases between the two germline ends. The CDR3 runs 14 residues. The germline V gene encodes CDR1 SGHVS and CDR2 FNYEAQ. CDR3 in DNA: TGTGCCAGCAGCTCCCCCTCTGAGGAAAACACCATATATTTT. Translated, it gives CASSSPSEENTIYF.

There are many counts of this clonotype. This sequence joins TRBV28 and TRBJ1-1, with D unclear. Trimming took off 4 bases at V and 1 base at J, with 16 bases between the two ends. The CDR3 has 16 residues. Germline V gives CDR1 MDHEN, CDR2 SYDVKM. In DNA form, the CDR3 reads TGTGCCAGCAGTTCCCGGGCCCCATTCGAGAACACTGAAGCTTTCTTT. It is translated as CASSSRAPFENTEAFF.

In this sample, this clonotype turned up many times. The rearrangement uses TRBV6-1 and TRBJ1-1, with D perhaps TRBD1 (5 bases). This CDR3 has 13 amino acids. Trimming removed 7 bases from V and 2 bases from J, with 11 bases in between. CDR1 is MNHNS, CDR2 SASEGT, per germline. The CDR3 region has the DNA TGTGCCAGCAAGAGGGACCCCAACACTGAAGCTTTCTTT. Encoded protein: CASKRDPNTEAFF.

This clonotype was recorded many times. CDR3 sequence (DNA): TGTGCCAGCAGCTTCACTCCATTTGGGCTAGCGGGGGGCCGAATCTACGAGCAGTACTTC. Protein product: CASSFTPFGLAGGRIYEQYF. The V and J genes are TRBV7-2 and TRBJ2-7, with TRBD2 matching 11 bases. After removal of 3 bases from V and 3 bases from J, the junction contained 19 bases not matched to a gene. This CDR3 comprises 20 residues. CDR1 is SGHTA and CDR2 is FQGNSA in the germline V gene.

The chain uses TRBV6-5 and TRBJ2-1; 9 nucleotides line up with TRBD2. The CDR3 sequence is 14 residues long. J gave up 9 bases and V 4 bases, and 7 bases lay outside the gene matches. CDR1 and CDR2 from the germline V gene are MNHEY and SVGAGI. The CDR3 coding sequence is TGTGCCAGCAGTTTAGCGGGAGAGGCGATTGAGCAGTTCTTC. This translates into CASSLAGEAIEQFF.

This clonotype occurred many times. The rearrangement links TRBV20-1 to TRBJ2-5; D gene uncertain. The CDR3 has 17 residues. Trimming pared 2 bases from V and 0 bases from J, leaving 19 bases between. Germline CDR1 and CDR2: DFQATT and SNEGSKA (reference sequence). The CDR3 sequence is CSARKSVAVQYQETQYF. In DNA form, the CDR3 reads TGCAGTGCTAGAAAATCGGTTGCGGTGCAGTACCAAGAGACCCAGTACTTC.

This clonotype was recorded many times. The chain couples TRBV27 to TRBJ2-7; D possibly uses TRBD1 or TRBD2 (5 bases each). Germline V gives CDR1 MNHEY, CDR2 SMNVEV (reference sequence). This CDR3 comprises 13 residues. Trimming removed 5 bases from V and 2 bases from J, with 10 bases in between. The CDR3 protein is CASSLREPYEQYF. In DNA form, the CDR3 reads TGTGCCAGCAGTCTCAGGGAGCCCTACGAGCAGTACTTC.